Listed here is a single T cell receptor (beta chain). No cognate antigen has been identified for it. Within one base of it there is no much larger clone, and no base qualities were kept. V drops 4 bases and J drops 3 bases, leaving 13 bases in between. Its CDR3 holds 15 amino acids, cysteine through phenylalanine. This entry keeps only the CDR3 DNA: 45 bases, framed from base 1. For CDR1 and CDR2, the germline V gene lists SGDLS and YYNGEE. These data belong to a study of Ad26.COV2.S vaccination and SARS-CoV-2 variants (dated by TCRdb to about 2021). Regarding the research as a whole: Vaccine-arm donors came from COV1001, a multicentre, randomized, double-blind, placebo-controlled phase I-IIa trial of Ad26.COV2.S in healthy adults. Ad26.COV2.S was administered intramuscularly at a dose of 5x10^10 or 1x10^11 viral particles, either as one shot or as two shots given 56 days apart. Sequencing of the TCRbeta repertoire served to evaluate the specificity and breadth of SARS-CoV-2-reactive T cell receptors following Ad26.COV2.S vaccination. The TCR-sequenced set comprised around 30 samples: about 19 Ad26.COV2.S vaccine recipients, 5 placebo recipients and 8 SARS-CoV-2 convalescent individuals. Participants in the trial were split at random into five groups of five each, receiving low-dose or high-dose Ad26.COV2.S once or twice, or else placebo on both occasions. Blinding of investigators to trial group allocation was maintained during experiments and outcome assessment.

What the treatment or condition label conveys for this sample: some 20 received Ad26.COV2.S at low or high dose, single or two shots; several received placebo; per-sample allocation not given. For vaccine and placebo recipients, the sequenced repertoires came from samples collected on day 63 after the first injection. Cohort 1b enrolled around 24 adults aged 18-55 years at a single site in Boston, USA, between 29 July and 7 August 2020. As a vaccine, Ad26.COV2.S was a replication-incompetent adenovirus type 26 vector that expressed a prefusion-stabilized SARS-CoV-2 spike protein derived from the original Wuhan strain. The immunoSEQ Assay was the method used to sequence TCRbeta CDR3 regions. After extraction, genomic DNA underwent amplification by bias-controlled multiplex PCR, followed by high-throughput sequencing. The original methods were these. To quantify the absolute abundance of every unique TCRbeta CDR3 region, sequences were collapsed and filtered. Usable DNA was measured by amplifying reference genes present in all nucleated cells, and TCRbeta template counts were normalized to that usable DNA to estimate T cell fraction. Repertoire TCRs were annotated as SARS-CoV-2-specific by exact matching of V gene, CDR3 amino acid sequence and J gene to a known reactive TCR set. The reference SARS-CoV-2 TCR set was derived from MIRA and filtered for enrichment in COVID-19-positive ImmuneCODE repertoires, a step that removed public or cross-reactive TCRs. Using the MIRA antigens, annotated TCRs were further analysed by specific ORF or by position within an ORF. Breadth was defined as the number of annotated unique rearrangements divided by the total number of unique productive rearrangements, and depth was defined as the summed frequency of the annotated unique rearrangements. Two-sided Wilcoxon rank-sum tests were used to compare TCR breadth between groups. TCRdb holds this immuneACCESS table with in-frame rearrangements only. Some clones are missing; in checked studies, unresolved V genes explain under half, and the rest has no known cause. That table furnishes V, J and clone size, whereas the DNA furnished D and trimming. For this sample the table gives about 330,000 clones, of which roughly 90% were detected only once. The top ten constitute approximately 5% of the sample.

Paper-wide results and their limitations: The study was not powered for comparison of responses between vaccine doses or regimens. Comparable non-spike TCR breadth was observed between vaccine and placebo recipients, consistent with only spike being contained in the vaccine. Substantial breadth of spike-specific CD8+ and CD4+ T cell responses was reported after vaccination. Spike-specific TCR breadth was higher in Ad26.COV2.S recipients than in placebo recipients (P = 0.0014). The authors noted that the TCR breadth and depth analyses may have underestimated total T cell responses.

Specimen: peripheral blood, collected in a trial of Ad26.COV2.S vaccine versus placebo. This TCR came from a person aged 18-65 years who received the Ad26.COV2.S COVID-19 vaccine or a placebo. The chain is assembled from TRBV9 and TRBJ2-2; no D gene call is confident. The CDR3 in this case is CASSSAIVDTGELFF. DNA sequence: TGTGCCAGCAGCTCTGCCATCGTCGACACCGGGGAGCTGTTTTTT. Joined to the reference TRBV9 and TRBJ2-2 proteins, this CDR3 gives the full variable domain: DSGVTQTPKHLITATGQRVTLRCSPRSGDLSVYWYQQSLDQGLQFLIQYYNGEERAKGNILERFSAQQFPDLHSELNLSSLELGDSALYFCASSSAIVDTGELFFGEGSRLTVL.